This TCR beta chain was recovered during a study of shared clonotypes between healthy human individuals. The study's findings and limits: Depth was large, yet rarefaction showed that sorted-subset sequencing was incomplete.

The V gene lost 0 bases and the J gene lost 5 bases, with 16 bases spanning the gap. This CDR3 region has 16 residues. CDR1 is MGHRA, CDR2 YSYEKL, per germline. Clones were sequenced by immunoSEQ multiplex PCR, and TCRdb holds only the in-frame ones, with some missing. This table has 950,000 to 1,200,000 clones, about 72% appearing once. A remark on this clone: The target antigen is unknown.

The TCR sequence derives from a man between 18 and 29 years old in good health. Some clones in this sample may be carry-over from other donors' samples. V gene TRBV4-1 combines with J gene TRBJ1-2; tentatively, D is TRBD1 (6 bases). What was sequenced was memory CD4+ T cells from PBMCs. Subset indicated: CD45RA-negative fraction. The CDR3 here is CASSQDPHRAFYGYTF. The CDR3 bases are TGCGCCAGCAGCCAAGATCCCCACAGGGCGTTTTATGGCTACACCTTC.